The 18 T cell receptor beta chains given below trace back to one sample, sequenced in a study of OX40 agonist ivuxolimab in advanced cancers. Profiling relied on immunoSEQ multiplex PCR, and the TCRdb table lists in-frame clones only, not all of them. The data contain more than 2,000 clones, around 83% of them singletons. This specimen was CD4+ or CD8+ T cells sorted from blood, taken in a trial of the OX40 agonist ivuxolimab. The receptors were sampled from an adult with an advanced solid tumor such as melanoma, head and neck, liver or kidney cancer.

This chain joins TRBV6-5 and TRBJ2-1, with TRBD1 matching 9 bases. This CDR3 is 16 amino acids long. Germline trimming cut 2 bases from V and 8 bases from J; bases unmatched to any gene: 10. Germline-derived CDR1 and CDR2 are MNHEY and SVGAGI. The CDR3 DNA is TGTGCCAGCAGTTACCCCCCGGGACAGGGTAAAGATGAGCAGTTCTTC. It translates to CASSYPPGQGKDEQFF.

This chain connects TRBV7-8 to TRBJ2-7; 11 bases fit TRBD1. The CDR3 runs 15 residues. CDR1 is SGHVS and CDR2 is FQNEAQ in the germline V gene. J was trimmed by 4 bases and V by 3 bases; bases with no gene match: 5. The DNA of the CDR3 is TGTGCCAGCAGCTTCCGGGACAGGGGGACGTACGAGCAGTACTTC. Residues: CASSFRDRGTYEQYF.

This rearrangement joins TRBV19 to TRBJ1-1; D not resolved. V lost 3 bases, J lost 0 bases, and 14 bases lay in between. Germline V gives CDR1 LNHDA, CDR2 SQIVND (reference sequence). This CDR3 has 16 amino acids. The CDR3 DNA is TGTGCCAGTAGTATTTTGCAAGCCAACATGAACACTGAAGCTTTCTTT. Translated: CASSILQANMNTEAFF.

This clone was seen once. The rearrangement uses TRBV7-2 and TRBJ2-7; D call uncertain. Trimming left V 0 bases short and J 3 bases short, with 6 bases between. The CDR3 contains 13 residues. Per the germline V gene, CDR1 is SGHTA and CDR2 is FQGNSA. DNA of the CDR3: TGTGCCAGCAGCTTAGCGGTGTACTACGAGCAGTACTTC. Amino acids: CASSLAVYYEQYF.

The chain combines TRBV10-3 with TRBJ2-1; 11 bases match TRBD2. This CDR3 comprises 17 residues. CDR1 is ENHRY and CDR2 is SYGVKD in the germline V gene. Trimming took 0 bases from V and 7 from J; bases not matched to a gene: 8. The DNA of the CDR3 is TGTGCCATCAGTGAGTCCTTGATAGCGGGAGGGAAAAATGAGCAGTTCTTC. Protein product: CAISESLIAGGKNEQFF.

This chain links TRBV7-6 with TRBJ1-4; D remains unclear. Germline-derived CDR1 and CDR2 are SGHVS and FNYEAQ. The V end lost 5 bases, the J end lost 0 bases, and 16 bases lay between the germline ends. This CDR3 has 17 residues. CDR3 amino acids: CASSARGLMSTNEKLFF. CDR3 bases: TGTGCCAGCAGCGCCCGGGGTCTGATGTCAACTAATGAAAAACTGTTTTTT. Using reference TRBV7-6 and TRBJ1-4 for the parts outside the CDR3, the full variable domain is GAGVSQSPRYKVTKRGQDVALRCDPISGHVSLYWYRQALGQGPEFLTYFNYEAQQDKSGLPNDRFSAERPEGSISTLTIQRTEQRDSAMYRCASSARGLMSTNEKLFFGSGTQLSVL.

CDR3 DNA sequence: TGTGCCAGCAGCTTGGCTGGAAGTCGTAAGGACGAGCAGTACTTC. It codes for CASSLAGSRKDEQYF. The chain combines TRBV5-4 with TRBJ2-7; D remains ambiguous. Germline V gene lookup returns CDR1 SGHNT and CDR2 YYREEE (reference sequence). This CDR3 comprises 15 residues. V lost 0 bases to trimming and J lost 5 bases, with 15 bases between them. Looking up the rest from reference TRBV5-4 and TRBJ2-7 gives the full variable domain: ETGVTQSPTHLIKTRGQQVTLRCSSQSGHNTVSWYQQALGQGPQFIFQYYREEENGRGNFPPRFSGLQFPNYSSELNVNALELDDSALYLCASSLAGSRKDEQYFGPGTRLTVT.

V gene TRBV5-4 combines with J gene TRBJ1-2; 7 bases fit TRBD1. The CDR3 is made up of 13 amino acids. J lost 4 bases, V lost 4 bases, and 4 bases had no gene match. CDR1 is SGHNT and CDR2 is YYREEE in the germline V gene (reference sequence). The DNA of the CDR3 is TGTGCCAGCAGCCAGGACAGGATCTATGGCTACACCTTC. This gives the protein CASSQDRIYGYTF.

J is TRBJ2-7 and V is TRBV5-6; D is undetermined. Trimming left V 2 bases short and J 0 bases short, with 6 bases between. CDR1 SGHDT and CDR2 YYEEEE come from the germline V gene. The CDR3 sequence is 13 residues long. This chain's CDR3 is CASSFRNSYEQYF. The CDR3 nucleotides read TGTGCCAGCAGCTTTCGAAACTCCTACGAGCAGTACTTC.

This clone was counted a few times. In DNA form, the CDR3 reads TGTGGACAAGACACCGGGGAGCTGTTTTTT. It specifies CGQDTGELFF. This chain uses TRBV7-9 with TRBJ2-2; the D is unclear. CDR3 length: 10 residues. Germline V gene data show CDR1 as SEHNR and CDR2 as FQNEAQ (reference sequence).

The CDR3 DNA reads as TGTGCCAGCAACCCGTCGGGGTCTAACTATGGCTACACCTTC. Translated, it gives CASNPSGSNYGYTF. The chain couples TRBV27 to TRBJ1-2; D call uncertain. V lost 7 bases, J lost 0 bases, and 12 bases lay in between. CDR1 is MNHEY and CDR2 is SMNVEV in the germline V gene (reference sequence). This CDR3 contains 14 residues.

The count of this clone is one. This chain joins TRBV6-5 and TRBJ2-2; D ambiguous. The CDR3 consists of 15 residues. Germline V gene sequence: CDR1 MNHEY, CDR2 SVGAGI. V lost 0 bases to trimming and J lost 6 bases, with 11 bases between them. DNA for the CDR3: TGTGCCAGCAGTTACTCGAAATCGGTTCCCGGGGAGCTGTTTTTT. Protein sequence: CASSYSKSVPGELFF.

The table lists this clone with a few counts. CDR3: CASSFGTGSGYTF. As DNA, the CDR3 is TGTGCCAGCAGTTTTGGGACGGGTAGCGGCTACACCTTC. The chain recombines TRBV27 with TRBJ1-2, with D perhaps TRBD1 (5 bases). Trimming pared 3 bases from V and 8 bases from J, leaving 13 bases between. The CDR3 is made up of 13 amino acids. Germline lookup yields CDR1 MNHEY and CDR2 SMNVEV (reference sequence).

There are a few counts of this clone. J is TRBJ2-7 and V is TRBV11-2; no clear D. Germline V lookup: CDR1 SGHAT, CDR2 FQNNGV. This CDR3 has 14 residues. Trimming pared 5 bases from V and 6 bases from J, leaving 17 bases between. The CDR3 DNA sequence: TGTGCCAGCAGCCCAGACCCAAGCCCGGGCGAGCAGTACTTC. It translates to CASSPDPSPGEQYF.

The chain joins TRBV2 to TRBJ2-4, with D unresolved. Germline loops: CDR1 SNHLY, CDR2 FYNNEI. V was pared by 3 bases and J by 7 bases, with 4 bases between. The CDR3 extends over 11 amino acids. This chain's CDR3 is CASSDENIQYF. Written as DNA, the CDR3 is TGTGCCAGCAGTGATGAGAACATTCAGTACTTC.

This chain connects TRBV5-1 to TRBJ2-1, with a possible D match to TRBD2 (5 bases). The CDR3 is 14 amino acids. Germline assignment: CDR1 SGHRS and CDR2 YFSETQ. Trimming left V 4 bases short and J 9 bases short, with 17 bases between. The CDR3 DNA reads as TGCGCCAGCAGCCCTTCGAATAGCGCCGGTGAGCAGTTCTTC. The encoded protein is CASSPSNSAGEQFF.

The V gene is TRBV2, the J gene TRBJ2-7, with D maybe TRBD2 (6 bases). CDR1 SNHLY and CDR2 FYNNEI come from the germline V gene. Trimming stripped 7 bases from V and 4 bases from J, with 8 bases between. This CDR3 has 11 residues. The CDR3 nucleotides read TGTGCCAGCACGGGGGAGTACGAGCAGTACTTC. It is translated as CASTGEYEQYF.

The chain combines TRBV6-1 with TRBJ2-2; D is undetermined. In germline, CDR1 is MNHNS, CDR2 SASEGT. CDR3 size: 15 residues. V lost 1 base, J lost 1 base, and 7 bases lay in between. The CDR3 coding sequence is TGTGCCAGCAGTGAAGTAAGGTGGAACACCGGGGAGCTGTTTTTT. Translating it yields CASSEVRWNTGELFF.